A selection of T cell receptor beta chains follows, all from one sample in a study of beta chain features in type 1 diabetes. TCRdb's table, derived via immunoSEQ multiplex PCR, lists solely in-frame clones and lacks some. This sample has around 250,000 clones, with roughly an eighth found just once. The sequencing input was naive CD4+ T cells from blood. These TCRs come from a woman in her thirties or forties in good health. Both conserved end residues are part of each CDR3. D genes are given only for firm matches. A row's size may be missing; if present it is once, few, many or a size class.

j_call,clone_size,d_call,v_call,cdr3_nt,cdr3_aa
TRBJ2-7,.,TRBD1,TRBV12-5,TGTGCTAGTGGCTCCGGGACAGGGGTTGGCGAGCAGTACTTC,CASGSGTGVGEQYF
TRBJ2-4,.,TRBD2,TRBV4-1,TGCGCCAGCAGCCAACCGGGAGGAATTCAGTACTTC,CASSQPGGIQYF
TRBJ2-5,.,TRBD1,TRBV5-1,TGCGCCAGCAGAACCCAGGGACAGGGGGGAGAGACCCAGTACTTC,CASRTQGQGGETQYF
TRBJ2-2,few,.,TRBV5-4,TGTGCCAGCAGCTTGGGTTGGACTGACGGGGAGCTGTTTTTT,CASSLGWTDGELFF
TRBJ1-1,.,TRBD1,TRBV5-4,TGTGCCAGCAGCCTCCCGACAGGGATGAACACTGAAGCTTTCTTT,CASSLPTGMNTEAFF
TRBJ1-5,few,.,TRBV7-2,TGTGCCAGCTCCCCGGAGACAGTTAGCAATCTGCCCCAGCATTTT,CASSPETVSNLPQHF
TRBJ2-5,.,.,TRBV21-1,TGTGCCAGCAGCAAAGACGGTCGGGGGGCCGGGGAGACCCAGTACTTC,CASSKDGRGAGETQYF
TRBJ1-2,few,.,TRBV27,TGTGCCAGCAGGGGTGGGCATGGCTACACCTTC,CASRGGHGYTF
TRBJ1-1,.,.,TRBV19,TGTGCCAGTCCTCCCCCGGGATCCGGGGAGGCTTTCTTT,CASPPPGSGEAFF
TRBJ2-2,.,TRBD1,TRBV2,TGTGCCAGCAGTGATAGGACAGGGGGGACCGGGGAGCTGTTTTTT,CASSDRTGGTGELFF
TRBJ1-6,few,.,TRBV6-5,TGTGCCAGCAGGATACAGACCCGTTCACCCCTCCACTTT,CASRIQTRSPLHF
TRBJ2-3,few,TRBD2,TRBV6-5,TGTGCCAGCAGTTTAAGTGGAGGGAGGGGTGCAGATACGCAGTATTTT,CASSLSGGRGADTQYF
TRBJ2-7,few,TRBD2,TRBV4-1,TGCGCCAGCAGCCAAGTACTAGCGGGGACCTACGAGCAGTACTTC,CASSQVLAGTYEQYF
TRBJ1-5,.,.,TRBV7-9,TGTGCCAGCAGCTTAGCCGGGGGGGGCGGCAATCAGCCCCAGCATTTT,CASSLAGGGGNQPQHF
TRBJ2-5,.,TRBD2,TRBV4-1,TGCGCCAGCAGCCAAGCAGGCGGGGGGGCCCTGGAGACCCAGTACTTC,CASSQAGGGALETQYF
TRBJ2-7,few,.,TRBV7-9,TGTGCCAGCAGTCCCCTCTACGAGCAGTACTTC,CASSPLYEQYF
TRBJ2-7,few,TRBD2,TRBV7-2,TGTGCCAGCAGCTTAACCGGGACTAACTACGAGCAGTACTTC,CASSLTGTNYEQYF
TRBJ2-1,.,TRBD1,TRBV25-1,TGTGCCAGCAGACGGACAGGTCTTGAGCAGTTCTTC,CASRRTGLEQFF
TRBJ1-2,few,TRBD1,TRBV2,TGTGCCAGCACCCGACGGACAGGGGAGTATTTAGGCTATGGCTACACCTTC,CASTRRTGEYLGYGYTF
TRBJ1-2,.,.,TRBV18,TGTGCCAGCTCACCAGACACTAACTATGGCTACACCTTC,CASSPDTNYGYTF
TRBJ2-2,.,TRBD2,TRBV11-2,TGTGCCAGCAGCTTAACTAGCGGGAGCACCGGGGAGCTGTTTTTT,CASSLTSGSTGELFF
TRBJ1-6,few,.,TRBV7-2,TGTGCCTACACAAATTCGTATAATTCACCCCTCCACTTT,CAYTNSYNSPLHF
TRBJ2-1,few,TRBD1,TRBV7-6,TGTGCCAGCAGCTCGGGACAGGGGTGGAATGAGCAGTTCTTC,CASSSGQGWNEQFF
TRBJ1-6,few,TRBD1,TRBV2,TGTGCCAGCAGTGAAGAAACAGGGGAGATGGGGTCACCCCTCCACTTT,CASSEETGEMGSPLHF
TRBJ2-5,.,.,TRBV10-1,TGCGCCAGCAGTGCTGGCCCTGAACAAGAGACCCAGTACTTC,CASSAGPEQETQYF
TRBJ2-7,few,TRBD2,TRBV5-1,TGCGCCAGCAGTTCGACTAGCGGGGGGATCCACGAGCAGTACTTC,CASSSTSGGIHEQYF
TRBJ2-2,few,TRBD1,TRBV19,TGTGCCGGCTCACCGGCAGGACAGGGAAAAACCGGGGAGCTGTTTTTT,CAGSPAGQGKTGELFF
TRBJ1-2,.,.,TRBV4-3,TGCGCCAGCAGCCAAGGGTCTGGAGACTATGGCTACACCTTC,CASSQGSGDYGYTF
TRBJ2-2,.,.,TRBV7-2,TGTGCCAGCAGCCCGCGACAGGTGAACACCGGGGAGCTGTTTTTT,CASSPRQVNTGELFF
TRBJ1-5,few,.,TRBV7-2,TGTGCCAGCAGCTTTGTAACAGGGACTAGCAATCAGCCCCAGCATTTT,CASSFVTGTSNQPQHF
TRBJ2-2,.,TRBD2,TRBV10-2,TGCGCCAGCAGCGCGGGGGGGCCCACCGGGGAGCTGTTTTTT,CASSAGGPTGELFF
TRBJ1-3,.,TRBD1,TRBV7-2,TGTGCCAGCAGCTCAGCCAGGACAGGGATGGACACCATATATTTT,CASSSARTGMDTIYF
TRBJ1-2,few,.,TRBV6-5,TGTGCCAGCAGTCCAGGTCGCTATGGCTACACCTTC,CASSPGRYGYTF
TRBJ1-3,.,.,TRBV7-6,TGTGCCAGCAGCTCTACCTTGGGGCCGTCAAGCTCTGGAAACACCATATATTTT,CASSSTLGPSSSGNTIYF
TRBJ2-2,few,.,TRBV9,TGTGCCAGCAGCGTGGTAGCAAGCGGGGAGCTGTTTTTT,CASSVVASGELFF
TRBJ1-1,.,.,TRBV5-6,TGTGCCAGCAGCTGGGTTGGGCGTACGAACACTGAAGCTTTCTTT,CASSWVGRTNTEAFF
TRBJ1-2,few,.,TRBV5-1,TGCGCCAGCAGCCCTACAGGGTTTGACTATGGCTACACCTTC,CASSPTGFDYGYTF
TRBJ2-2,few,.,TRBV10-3,TGTGCCATCAGTGATCCTACAGGGATCACCGGGGAGCTGTTTTTT,CAISDPTGITGELFF
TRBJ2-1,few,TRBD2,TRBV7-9,TGTGCCAGCAGCCCCTCTAGCGGGGCATACAATGAGCAGTTCTTC,CASSPSSGAYNEQFF
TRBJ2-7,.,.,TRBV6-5,TGTGCCAGCAGTTACAGGCTAGGGGACTACGAGCAGTACTTC,CASSYRLGDYEQYF
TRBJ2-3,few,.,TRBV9,TGTGCCAGCAGCGTAGGGTTAGCGGTGACTGGCACAGATACGCAGTATTTT,CASSVGLAVTGTDTQYF
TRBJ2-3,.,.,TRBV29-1,TGCAGCGTAGGGGATACAGATACGCAGTATTTT,CSVGDTDTQYF
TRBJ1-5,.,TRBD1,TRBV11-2,TGTGCCAGCAGCTTAATGGAGGGGGCGGCACAGCCCCAGCATTTT,CASSLMEGAAQPQHF
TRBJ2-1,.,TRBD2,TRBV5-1,TGCGCCAGCAGCTTGGTGTCGGGGGGGCGGGATGAGCAGTTCTTC,CASSLVSGGRDEQFF
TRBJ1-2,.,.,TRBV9,TGTGCCAGCAGCCCCCGACAGGAGGTCCATGGCTACACCTTC,CASSPRQEVHGYTF
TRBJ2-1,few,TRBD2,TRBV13,TGTGCCAGCAGCTCAACTAGCGGGGTTTACAATGAGCAGTTCTTC,CASSSTSGVYNEQFF
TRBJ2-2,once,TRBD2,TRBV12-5,TGTGCCTCAACGGGGGGGGGATTAAACACCGGGGAGCTGTTTTTT,CASTGGGLNTGELFF
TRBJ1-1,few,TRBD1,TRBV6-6,TGTGCCAGCAACGACAGGGGCACTGAAGCTTTCTTT,CASNDRGTEAFF
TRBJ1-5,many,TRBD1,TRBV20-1,TGCAGTGCAGCTGCTGGGACAGGGCAGCATTTT,CSAAAGTGQHF
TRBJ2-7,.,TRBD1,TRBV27,TGTGCCAGCGGACAGGGGCTGGGCTCCTACGAGCAGTACTTC,CASGQGLGSYEQYF
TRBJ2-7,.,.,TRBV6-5,TGTGCCACGGGGGGCAGGGGCAGGGCATACGAGCAGTACTTC,CATGGRGRAYEQYF